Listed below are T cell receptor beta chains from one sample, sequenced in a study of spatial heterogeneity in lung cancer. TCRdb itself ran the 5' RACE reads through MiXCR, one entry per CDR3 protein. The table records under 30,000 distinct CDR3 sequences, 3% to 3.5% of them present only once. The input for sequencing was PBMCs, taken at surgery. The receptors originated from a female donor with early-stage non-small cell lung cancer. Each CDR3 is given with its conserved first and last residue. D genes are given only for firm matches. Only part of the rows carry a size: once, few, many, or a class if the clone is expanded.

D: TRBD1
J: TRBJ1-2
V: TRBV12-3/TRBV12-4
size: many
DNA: TGTGCCAGCAGTCAGGACAGGGCCTATGGCTACACCTTC
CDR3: CASSQDRAYGYTF

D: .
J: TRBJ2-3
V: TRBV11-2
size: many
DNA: TGTGCCAGCAGCCCCTTAAAGTCGGGTACGCAGTATTTT
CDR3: CASSPLKSGTQYF

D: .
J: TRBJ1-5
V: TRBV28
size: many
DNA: TGTGCCAGCACCGAATACAGGGTAAATCAGCCCCAGCATTTT
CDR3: CASTEYRVNQPQHF

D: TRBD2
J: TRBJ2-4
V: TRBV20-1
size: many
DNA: TGCAGTGCTGATTCGGGGGGACTAGCCAAAAACATTCAGTACTTC
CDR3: CSADSGGLAKNIQYF

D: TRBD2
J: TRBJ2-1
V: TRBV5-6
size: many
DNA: TGTGCCAGCAGCGCTCTTAGCGGGACCTACAATGAGCAGTTCTTC
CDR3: CASSALSGTYNEQFF

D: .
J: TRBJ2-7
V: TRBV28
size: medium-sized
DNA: TGTGCCAGCAGTTTCTCTTGGGACATAACTTCCTACGAGCAGTACTTC
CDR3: CASSFSWDITSYEQYF

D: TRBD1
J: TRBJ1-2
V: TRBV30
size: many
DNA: TGTGCCTGGAGTCGGGACAGACCCTATGGCTACACCTTC
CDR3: CAWSRDRPYGYTF

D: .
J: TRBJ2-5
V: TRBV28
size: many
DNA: TGTGCCAGCAGTGGATGGAGGGGTCTCAAAGAGACCCAGTACTTC
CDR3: CASSGWRGLKETQYF

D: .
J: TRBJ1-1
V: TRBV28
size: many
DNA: TGTGCCAGCAGTTCCGGGAACACTGAAGCTTTCTTT
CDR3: CASSSGNTEAFF

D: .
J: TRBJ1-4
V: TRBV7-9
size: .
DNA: TGTGCCAGCAGCCAAGGAACCTCCCTTTTGACTAATGAAAAACTGTTTTTT
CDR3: CASSQGTSLLTNEKLFF

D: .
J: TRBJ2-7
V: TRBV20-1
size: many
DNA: TGCAGTGCTAGAGTCGACAACTACGAGCAGTACTTC
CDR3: CSARVDNYEQYF

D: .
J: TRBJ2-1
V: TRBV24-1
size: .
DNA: TGTGCCACCAGTGGGGGCAGGAGGTCCTGCAATGAGCAGTTCTTC
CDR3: CATSGGRRSCNEQFF

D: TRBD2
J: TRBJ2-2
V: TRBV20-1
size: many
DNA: TGCAGTGCTAGAGCCCAATTAACTAGCGGGAGTGCCGGGGAGCTGTTTTTT
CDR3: CSARAQLTSGSAGELFF

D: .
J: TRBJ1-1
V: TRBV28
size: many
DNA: TGTGCCAGCAGTTTATCGTCGTTTACTGAAGCTTTCTTT
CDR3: CASSLSSFTEAFF

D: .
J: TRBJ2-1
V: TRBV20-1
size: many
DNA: TGCAGTGCCCCCTCGGTATCTTCCGGATTCCGCTCCTACAATGAGCAGTTCTTC
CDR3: CSAPSVSSGFRSYNEQFF

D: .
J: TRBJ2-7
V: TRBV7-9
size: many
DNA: TGTGCCAGCAGCTTAAACGGCCAAACGTACGAGCAGTACTTC
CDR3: CASSLNGQTYEQYF

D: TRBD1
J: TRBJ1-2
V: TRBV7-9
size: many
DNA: TGTGCCAGCAGTACAACAGGGGGTGCCTATGGCTACACCTTC
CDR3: CASSTTGGAYGYTF

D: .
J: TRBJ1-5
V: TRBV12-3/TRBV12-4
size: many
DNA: TGTGCCAGCAGCCAAGGGACACCCAATCAGCCCCAGCATTTT
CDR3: CASSQGTPNQPQHF

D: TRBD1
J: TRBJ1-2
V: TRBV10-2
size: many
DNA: TGCGCCAGCAGCAAAGACAGGGACTACACCTTC
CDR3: CASSKDRDYTF

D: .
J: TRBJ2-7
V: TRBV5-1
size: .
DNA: TGCGCCAGCAGCTTGGGCAGGAAATCCTACGAGCAGTACTTC
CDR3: CASSLGRKSYEQYF

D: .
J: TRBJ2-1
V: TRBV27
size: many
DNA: TGTGCCAGCAGTTCCTTTGGGGGTAATGAGCAGTTCTTC
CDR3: CASSSFGGNEQFF

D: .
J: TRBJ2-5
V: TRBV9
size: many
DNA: TGTGCCAGCAGCGGGGGGAGTCAAGAGACCCAGTACTTC
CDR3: CASSGGSQETQYF

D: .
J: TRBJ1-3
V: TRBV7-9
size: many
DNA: TGTGCCAGCCCCGATCGGGATACCTCTGGAAACACCATATATTTT
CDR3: CASPDRDTSGNTIYF

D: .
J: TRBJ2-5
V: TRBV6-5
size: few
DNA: TGTGCCAGCAGTTACTCACACAGAAAAGAGACCCAGTACTTC
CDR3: CASSYSHRKETQYF

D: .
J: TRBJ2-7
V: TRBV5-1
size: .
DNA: TGCGCCAGCCCCAAGTCAGACGCGGCTTCCTACGAGCAGTACTTC
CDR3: CASPKSDAASYEQYF

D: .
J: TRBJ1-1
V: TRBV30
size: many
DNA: TGTGCCTGGCTGTTGGTTCCCCGGACCACTGAAGCTTTCTTT
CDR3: CAWLLVPRTTEAFF

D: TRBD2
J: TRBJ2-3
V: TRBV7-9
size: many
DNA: TGTGCCAGCAGCTTAGTTGGAGGTTCTAGCGGGAGAACAGATACGCAGTATTTT
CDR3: CASSLVGGSSGRTDTQYF

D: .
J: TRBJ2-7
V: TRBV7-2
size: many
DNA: TGTGCCAGCAGCTCATCCCCCCCTTACGAGCAGTACTTC
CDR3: CASSSSPPYEQYF

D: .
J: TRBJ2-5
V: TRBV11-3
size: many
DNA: TGTGCCAGCAGCTTAGGCGGTAGCGGAGGACAAGAGACCCAGTACTTC
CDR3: CASSLGGSGGQETQYF

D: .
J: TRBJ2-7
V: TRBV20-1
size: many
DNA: TGCAGTGCTAGAGTACCGAACTCCTACGAGCAGTACTTC
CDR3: CSARVPNSYEQYF

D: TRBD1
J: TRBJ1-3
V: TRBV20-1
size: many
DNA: TGCAGTGCTAGAGATCGGCTCAGGGGGCACTCTGGAAACACCATATATTTT
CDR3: CSARDRLRGHSGNTIYF

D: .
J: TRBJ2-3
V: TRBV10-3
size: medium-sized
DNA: TGTGCCATCAGTCCCGGGAGTAGCTTCACAGATACGCAGTATTTT
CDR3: CAISPGSSFTDTQYF

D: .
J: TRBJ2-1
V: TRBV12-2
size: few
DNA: TGTGCAAGTCGCTTAGAAAATCCGGGACTAGCGGGAGTCAACAGCTCCTACAATGAGCAGTTCTTC
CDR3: CASRLENPGLAGVNSSYNEQFF

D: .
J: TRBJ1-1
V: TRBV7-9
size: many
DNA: TGTGCCAGCAGCTTCTCGGCGAACACTGAAGCTTTCTTT
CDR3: CASSFSANTEAFF

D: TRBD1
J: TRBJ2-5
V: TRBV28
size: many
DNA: TGTGCCAGCAGTGCGATACAGGGGAGAGTAGAGACCCAGTACTTC
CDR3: CASSAIQGRVETQYF

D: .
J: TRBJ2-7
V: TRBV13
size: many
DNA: TGTGCCAGCAGCTCGTATGGGGCAGTCATCGAGCAGTACTTC
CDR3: CASSSYGAVIEQYF

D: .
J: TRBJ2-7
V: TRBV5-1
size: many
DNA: TGCGCCAGCAGCTTGGGAGGGGGGCCCTACGAGCAGTACTTC
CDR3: CASSLGGGPYEQYF